A single sample gave rise to the 9 T cell receptor beta chains below, sequenced in a study of blood T cell repertoires in COVID-19. Libraries were prepared by immunoSEQ multiplex PCR; TCRdb keeps only in-frame clonotypes and omits some of them. The repertoire holds 240,000 or so clones, with 86% as singletons. Sequenced material: peripheral blood. The receptors were sampled from a man aged 60 to 69 with acute or convalescent COVID-19.

The chain uses TRBV19 and TRBJ1-1; TRBD1 matches 12 bases. CDR3 length equals 16 residues. V was clipped by 4 bases and J by 5 bases; unmatched bases: 8. Germline loops: CDR1 LNHDA, CDR2 SQIVND (reference sequence). CDR3 in amino acids: CASSTTGTGGWTEAFF. The CDR3 bases are TGTGCCAGTAGTACAACCGGGACAGGGGGCTGGACTGAAGCTTTCTTT.

CDR3 coding DNA: TGTGCCAGCAGTTTTCCACAGGGGGTGAGTGAAAAACTGTTTTTT. It specifies CASSFPQGVSEKLFF. This sequence joins TRBV28 and TRBJ1-4; 8 nucleotides line up with TRBD1. The trim removed 3 bases at V and 7 bases at J, leaving 7 bases unmatched. This CDR3 region has 15 residues. CDR1 MDHEN and CDR2 SYDVKM come from the germline V gene.

This chain uses TRBV29-1 with TRBJ1-3; the match to TRBD1 covers 8 bases. This CDR3 comprises 16 residues. CDR1 and CDR2 (germline): SQVTM, ANQGSEA. After removal of 0 bases from V and 2 bases from J, the junction contained 6 bases not matched to a gene. The CDR3 loop reads CSVEDYQGATGNTIYF. The CDR3 region has the DNA TGCAGCGTTGAAGATTACCAGGGGGCTACTGGAAACACCATATATTTT.

V usage is TRBV24-1 and J usage is TRBJ1-5, with D possibly TRBD1 on 5 matching bases. Per the germline V gene, CDR1 is KGHDR and CDR2 is SFDVKD. Trimming took off 10 bases at V and 0 bases at J, with 18 bases between the two ends. CDR3 length: 16 residues. CDR3 sequence reads: CATQPGKGLSNQPQHF. DNA for the CDR3: TGTGCCACTCAACCGGGAAAGGGACTTAGCAATCAGCCCCAGCATTTT.

CDR3 coding DNA: TGTGCCAGCAGCGTAGAACTAGCGGTTAACACCGGGGAGCTGTTTTTT. It is translated as CASSVELAVNTGELFF. V and J are TRBV9 and TRBJ2-2; TRBD2 agrees at 8 bases. CDR1 and CDR2 (germline): SGDLS, YYNGEE. J gave up 2 bases and V 0 bases, and 3 bases lay outside the gene matches. CDR3 length: 16 residues.

The table lists this clone with a count of one. V usage is TRBV6-5 and J usage is TRBJ2-7; the match to TRBD1 covers 8 bases. The CDR3 runs to 16 residues. Germline V gene lookup returns CDR1 MNHEY and CDR2 SVGAGI. J was trimmed by 6 bases and V by 2 bases; bases with no gene match: 12. CDR3 nucleotides: TGTGCCAGCAGTTACCGGCGGGGCCAGGGGGCATCCGAGCAGTACTTC. It encodes CASSYRRGQGASEQYF.

This clone has more than one count but fewer than ten. The sample holds other DNA sequences that translate to the same CDR3. The CDR3 loop reads CASSQDGGELRGNTIYF. DNA of the CDR3: TGTGCCAGCAGCCAAGATGGCGGGGAACTAAGGGGAAACACCATATATTTT. The J gene is TRBJ1-3, the V gene TRBV3-1 (or the pseudogene TRBV3-2), with unresolved D. The germline V gene has CDR1 LGHDT and CDR2 YNNKEL (reference sequence). This CDR3 contains 17 residues. Trimming removed 0 bases from V and 4 bases from J, with 16 bases in between.

The chain uses TRBV7-2 and TRBJ2-7; 8 positions agree with TRBD2. Germline V gives CDR1 SGHTA, CDR2 FQGNSA. Unmatched junction bases numbered 15, after V lost 2 bases and J lost 6 bases. The CDR3 is 17 residues long. CDR3 sequence reads: CASSLSGGVAGLSEQYF. The CDR3, as DNA: TGTGCCAGCAGCTTAAGTGGCGGGGTAGCGGGATTAAGCGAGCAGTACTTC.

The chain combines TRBV19 with TRBJ1-5; a weak D match, TRBD1 (6 bases). The V and J ends lost 8 bases and 3 bases respectively, with 11 bases between them. The CDR3 is 13 residues long. Germline-derived CDR1 and CDR2 are LNHDA and SQIVND (reference sequence). The CDR3 nucleotides read TGTGCCAGTGATTGGGGGCCCAATCAGCCCCAGCATTTT. Protein product: CASDWGPNQPQHF.